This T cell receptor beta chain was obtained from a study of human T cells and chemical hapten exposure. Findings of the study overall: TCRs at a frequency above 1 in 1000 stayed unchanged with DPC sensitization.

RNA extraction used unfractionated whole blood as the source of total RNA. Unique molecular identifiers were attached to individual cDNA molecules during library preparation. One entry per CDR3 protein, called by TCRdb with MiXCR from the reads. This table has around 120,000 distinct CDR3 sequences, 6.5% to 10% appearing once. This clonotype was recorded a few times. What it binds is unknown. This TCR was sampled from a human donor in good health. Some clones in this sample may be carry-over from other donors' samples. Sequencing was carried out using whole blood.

CDR3 coding DNA: TGTGCCAGCAGTTTGACTAGCGGGAGCTCCTACGAGCAGTACTTC. Translated: CASSLTSGSSYEQYF. The chain is built from TRBV12-3 or TRBV12-4 and TRBJ2-7, with TRBD2 identical over 12 bases. This CDR3 contains 15 residues. J gave up 0 bases and V 3 bases, and 0 bases lay outside the gene matches.